A selection of T cell receptor beta chains follows, all from one sample in a study of blood T cell repertoires in COVID-19. Here immunoSEQ multiplex PCR was the method, and the copy in TCRdb shows in-frame clones only, minus some. This sample has about 670,000 clones; just under 90% occur once, and the top ten carry roughly 0.25%. Input material: peripheral blood. These receptors came from a young woman with acute or convalescent COVID-19. Each CDR3 is given with its conserved first and last residue. D genes are given only for firm matches. Some rows have no size entry. The others give once, few or many, or a class for an expanded clone.

v_call: TRBV2
d_call: TRBD2
clone_size: -
j_call: TRBJ2-5
cdr3_aa: CASSENGASGGTEETQYF
cdr3_nt: TGTGCCAGCAGTGAGAATGGGGCTAGCGGGGGTACAGAAGAGACCCAGTACTTC

v_call: TRBV5-1
d_call: -
clone_size: -
j_call: TRBJ1-1
cdr3_aa: CASSLDPGAITEAFF
cdr3_nt: TGCGCCAGCAGCTTGGATCCAGGGGCTATAACTGAAGCTTTCTTT

v_call: TRBV2
d_call: TRBD1
clone_size: -
j_call: TRBJ2-7
cdr3_aa: CASRRRPPTGGEQYF
cdr3_nt: TGTGCCAGCAGGAGGCGACCCCCGACAGGGGGGGAGCAGTACTTC

v_call: TRBV7-9
d_call: -
clone_size: -
j_call: TRBJ2-7
cdr3_aa: CASRLGTYEQYF
cdr3_nt: TGTGCCAGCAGGTTGGGTACCTACGAGCAGTACTTC

v_call: TRBV30
d_call: TRBD2
clone_size: -
j_call: TRBJ2-7
cdr3_aa: CAWSVNSGGPTYQYF
cdr3_nt: TGTGCCTGGAGTGTAAATAGCGGGGGGCCCACTTATCAGTACTTC

v_call: TRBV4-2
d_call: -
clone_size: -
j_call: TRBJ1-1
cdr3_aa: CASSLHLMNTEAFF
cdr3_nt: TGTGCCAGCAGTTTACACCTCATGAACACTGAAGCTTTCTTT

v_call: TRBV15
d_call: -
clone_size: -
j_call: TRBJ2-7
cdr3_aa: CATSRGQFYEQYF
cdr3_nt: TGTGCCACCAGCAGAGGACAGTTCTACGAGCAGTACTTC

v_call: TRBV5-8
d_call: TRBD1
clone_size: -
j_call: TRBJ1-4
cdr3_aa: CASSPGTGFKTNEKLFF
cdr3_nt: TGTGCCAGCAGCCCCGGGACAGGGTTTAAGACTAATGAAAAACTGTTTTTT

v_call: TRBV18
d_call: TRBD2
clone_size: -
j_call: TRBJ2-1
cdr3_aa: CASSPGLAGGLWSYNEQFF
cdr3_nt: TGTGCCAGCTCACCCGGACTAGCGGGGGGGCTTTGGTCCTACAATGAGCAGTTCTTC

v_call: TRBV10-3
d_call: TRBD1
clone_size: -
j_call: TRBJ2-7
cdr3_aa: CAISVGQGTAEQYF
cdr3_nt: TGTGCCATCAGTGTGGGACAGGGTACTGCCGAGCAGTACTTC

v_call: TRBV18
d_call: -
clone_size: -
j_call: TRBJ2-1
cdr3_aa: CASSPPGKQYNEQFF
cdr3_nt: TGTGCCAGCTCACCACCCGGGAAGCAATACAATGAGCAGTTCTTC

v_call: TRBV11-2
d_call: -
clone_size: -
j_call: TRBJ2-3
cdr3_aa: CASSLQGPITDTQYF
cdr3_nt: TGTGCCAGCAGCTTACAGGGGCCAATCACAGATACGCAGTATTTT

v_call: TRBV18
d_call: -
clone_size: -
j_call: TRBJ1-1
cdr3_aa: CASSPQVGEAFF
cdr3_nt: TGTGCCAGCTCACCTCAAGTCGGTGAAGCTTTCTTT

v_call: TRBV27
d_call: TRBD1
clone_size: -
j_call: TRBJ1-2
cdr3_aa: CASSLLPPGQELTNYGYTF
cdr3_nt: TGTGCCAGCAGTTTACTTCCTCCAGGACAGGAGCTTACTAACTATGGCTACACCTTC

v_call: TRBV9
d_call: -
clone_size: -
j_call: TRBJ2-3
cdr3_aa: CASSTRRQNTQYF
cdr3_nt: TGTGCCAGCAGCACTCGCCGACAAAATACGCAGTATTTT

v_call: TRBV30
d_call: -
clone_size: -
j_call: TRBJ1-2
cdr3_aa: CAYLATGKNYGYTF
cdr3_nt: TGTGCCTATCTAGCCACAGGGAAGAACTATGGCTACACCTTC

v_call: TRBV7-8
d_call: TRBD2
clone_size: -
j_call: TRBJ2-2
cdr3_aa: CASSSRRVAGRDTGELFF
cdr3_nt: TGTGCCAGCAGCTCCCGGAGGGTAGCGGGTCGTGACACCGGGGAGCTGTTTTTT

v_call: TRBV19
d_call: TRBD1
clone_size: -
j_call: TRBJ1-1
cdr3_aa: CASSETGAGMDTEAFF
cdr3_nt: TGTGCCAGTAGTGAAACAGGGGCGGGGATGGACACTGAAGCTTTCTTT

v_call: TRBV19
d_call: -
clone_size: -
j_call: TRBJ2-3
cdr3_aa: CASSKYGQSTDTQYF
cdr3_nt: TGTGCCAGTAGCAAATACGGACAGTCCACAGATACGCAGTATTTT

v_call: TRBV21-1
d_call: -
clone_size: -
j_call: TRBJ1-3
cdr3_aa: CASSKAPPYRLNGNTIYF
cdr3_nt: TGTGCCAGCAGCAAAGCGCCCCCTTACAGGTTGAATGGTAACACCATATATTTT

v_call: TRBV6-6
d_call: TRBD1
clone_size: -
j_call: TRBJ2-5
cdr3_aa: CASSHRGETQYF
cdr3_nt: TGTGCCAGCAGCCACAGGGGGGAGACCCAGTACTTC

v_call: TRBV10-3
d_call: -
clone_size: -
j_call: TRBJ1-2
cdr3_aa: CAISEATDYGYTF
cdr3_nt: TGTGCCATCAGTGAGGCGACAGACTATGGCTACACCTTC

v_call: TRBV12-3/TRBV12-4
d_call: TRBD1
clone_size: -
j_call: TRBJ1-5
cdr3_aa: CASSWGGTGQHF
cdr3_nt: TGTGCCAGCAGCTGGGGGGGGACAGGTCAGCATTTT

v_call: TRBV5-4
d_call: -
clone_size: -
j_call: TRBJ1-1
cdr3_aa: CASSSVGNTEAFF
cdr3_nt: TGTGCCAGCAGCTCTGTCGGGAACACTGAAGCTTTCTTT

v_call: TRBV6-2/TRBV6-3
d_call: -
clone_size: -
j_call: TRBJ2-1
cdr3_aa: CASSYSIGQEGFLSSYNEQFF
cdr3_nt: TGTGCCAGCAGTTACTCAATAGGACAGGAGGGCTTCCTAAGCTCCTACAATGAGCAGTTCTTC

v_call: TRBV7-9
d_call: -
clone_size: -
j_call: TRBJ2-1
cdr3_aa: CASSSLGAGALIGNEQFF
cdr3_nt: TGTGCCAGCAGCTCCCTAGGGGCGGGGGCCCTGATTGGGAATGAGCAGTTCTTC

v_call: TRBV19
d_call: -
clone_size: -
j_call: TRBJ1-2
cdr3_aa: CASSIAGVDSRYGYTF
cdr3_nt: TGTGCCAGTAGTATAGCCGGAGTGGACAGTCGCTATGGCTACACCTTC

v_call: TRBV19
d_call: TRBD2
clone_size: -
j_call: TRBJ2-5
cdr3_aa: CASSKSSGGIQETQYF
cdr3_nt: TGTGCCAGTAGTAAGTCTAGCGGGGGCATCCAAGAGACCCAGTACTTC

v_call: TRBV6-5
d_call: -
clone_size: -
j_call: TRBJ1-1
cdr3_aa: CASRVQGGAEAFF
cdr3_nt: TGTGCCAGCAGGGTGCAGGGTGGGGCTGAAGCTTTCTTT

v_call: TRBV12-5
d_call: TRBD2
clone_size: -
j_call: TRBJ2-7
cdr3_aa: CASGLDRGGPGSYEQYF
cdr3_nt: TGTGCTAGTGGTTTGGACCGGGGGGGCCCGGGATCCTACGAGCAGTACTTC

v_call: TRBV28
d_call: -
clone_size: -
j_call: TRBJ2-5
cdr3_aa: CASSSHRDSQETQYF
cdr3_nt: TGTGCCAGCAGCTCACATCGAGACAGCCAAGAGACCCAGTACTTC

v_call: TRBV20-1
d_call: TRBD1
clone_size: -
j_call: TRBJ1-2
cdr3_aa: CSASRDRGGYTF
cdr3_nt: TGCAGTGCTAGTCGGGACAGAGGGGGCTACACCTTC

v_call: TRBV4-1
d_call: TRBD2
clone_size: -
j_call: TRBJ2-3
cdr3_aa: CASSRVAGGFTDTQYF
cdr3_nt: TGCGCCAGCAGCCGAGTAGCGGGGGGGTTCACAGATACGCAGTATTTT

v_call: TRBV4-1
d_call: -
clone_size: -
j_call: TRBJ2-7
cdr3_aa: CASSKGPSGPLPYEQYF
cdr3_nt: TGCGCCAGCAGCAAGGGGCCTAGTGGCCCCCTCCCCTACGAGCAGTACTTC

v_call: TRBV3-1/TRBV3-2
d_call: -
clone_size: once
j_call: TRBJ2-2
cdr3_aa: CASSPWDFYTGELFF
cdr3_nt: TGTGCCAGCAGCCCCTGGGACTTCTACACCGGGGAGCTGTTTTTT

v_call: TRBV5-1
d_call: -
clone_size: -
j_call: TRBJ2-7
cdr3_aa: CASSPMDRDYYEQYF
cdr3_nt: TGCGCCAGCAGCCCTATGGACAGAGACTACTACGAGCAGTACTTC

v_call: TRBV7-6
d_call: TRBD1
clone_size: -
j_call: TRBJ2-1
cdr3_aa: CASSSNPDRTPNNEQFF
cdr3_nt: TGTGCCAGCAGCTCGAACCCGGACAGGACTCCGAACAATGAGCAGTTCTTC

v_call: TRBV28
d_call: -
clone_size: once
j_call: TRBJ1-1
cdr3_aa: CASSYRISVVVAFF
cdr3_nt: TGTGCCAGCAGCTATCGCATATCGGTGGTTGTAGCTTTCTTT

v_call: TRBV4-2
d_call: -
clone_size: -
j_call: TRBJ1-1
cdr3_aa: CASSYPDFNTEAFF
cdr3_nt: TGTGCCAGCAGCTATCCTGACTTCAACACTGAAGCTTTCTTT

v_call: TRBV5-1
d_call: -
clone_size: -
j_call: TRBJ2-1
cdr3_aa: CASSEVRDKQFF
cdr3_nt: TGCGCCAGCAGCGAAGTCCGGGATAAACAGTTCTTC

v_call: TRBV19
d_call: -
clone_size: many
j_call: TRBJ1-5
cdr3_aa: CASSNQPQHF
cdr3_nt: TGTGCCAGTTCAAATCAGCCCCAGCATTTT

v_call: TRBV29-1
d_call: -
clone_size: -
j_call: TRBJ1-2
cdr3_aa: CSVENVTGYGYTF
cdr3_nt: TGCAGCGTTGAAAATGTGACAGGCTATGGCTACACCTTC

v_call: TRBV18
d_call: -
clone_size: -
j_call: TRBJ2-5
cdr3_aa: CASSPARYTGTQETQYF
cdr3_nt: TGTGCCAGCTCACCAGCCAGATACACCGGGACTCAAGAGACCCAGTACTTC

v_call: TRBV7-8
d_call: -
clone_size: -
j_call: TRBJ1-3
cdr3_aa: CASSLEWGVYTIYF
cdr3_nt: TGTGCCAGCAGCCTAGAGTGGGGGGTATACACCATATATTTT

v_call: TRBV3-1/TRBV3-2
d_call: TRBD1
clone_size: -
j_call: TRBJ1-2
cdr3_aa: CASSQEGGLNGYTF
cdr3_nt: TGTGCCAGCAGCCAAGAAGGGGGCTTGAATGGCTACACCTTC

v_call: TRBV9
d_call: -
clone_size: -
j_call: TRBJ1-1
cdr3_aa: CASSAHPGDTEAFF
cdr3_nt: TGTGCCAGCAGCGCCCACCCAGGGGACACTGAAGCTTTCTTT

v_call: TRBV5-6
d_call: -
clone_size: -
j_call: TRBJ1-3
cdr3_aa: CASSLDLSGNTIYF
cdr3_nt: TGTGCCAGCAGCTTGGATCTCTCTGGAAACACCATATATTTT

v_call: TRBV9
d_call: -
clone_size: -
j_call: TRBJ2-7
cdr3_aa: CASSVVDSAHLSYEQYF
cdr3_nt: TGTGCCAGCAGCGTAGTTGACTCAGCCCACCTCTCCTACGAGCAGTACTTC

v_call: TRBV9
d_call: TRBD1
clone_size: -
j_call: TRBJ2-1
cdr3_aa: CASSRDTGGGNEQFF
cdr3_nt: TGTGCCAGCAGTAGGGACACAGGGGGTGGCAATGAGCAGTTCTTC

v_call: TRBV2
d_call: -
clone_size: few
j_call: TRBJ1-1
cdr3_aa: CASTGGRRTEAFF
cdr3_nt: TGTGCCAGCACCGGGGGGAGGCGCACTGAAGCTTTCTTT

v_call: TRBV24-1
d_call: -
clone_size: -
j_call: TRBJ1-2
cdr3_aa: CATSDSQGSDYGYTF
cdr3_nt: TGTGCCACCAGTGACTCACAGGGATCAGACTATGGCTACACCTTC

v_call: TRBV19
d_call: TRBD1
clone_size: -
j_call: TRBJ1-2
cdr3_aa: CASSKGGGSRGLDRYTF
cdr3_nt: TGTGCCAGTAGTAAAGGGGGAGGAAGCAGGGGGCTGGATCGCTACACCTTC

v_call: TRBV12-3/TRBV12-4
d_call: -
clone_size: -
j_call: TRBJ1-2
cdr3_aa: CASSGVLYGYTF
cdr3_nt: TGTGCCAGCAGCGGGGTGCTCTATGGCTACACCTTC

v_call: TRBV11-2
d_call: TRBD1
clone_size: -
j_call: TRBJ2-3
cdr3_aa: CASSPRGPGGTDTQYF
cdr3_nt: TGTGCCAGCAGCCCAAGGGGGCCCGGGGGCACAGATACGCAGTATTTT